The 4 T cell receptor beta chains below all came from one sample that was sequenced in a study of T-cell reconstitution after alpha-beta-depleted transplantation in children. Unique molecular identifiers featured in how the TCRbeta library was prepared. In TCRdb, the PCR reads were re-called with MiXCR into one record per CDR3 protein. The profile shows around 64,000 distinct CDR3 sequences, approximately 11% of them singletons. The sample in question was PBMCs, obtained before TCRalphabeta/CD19-depleted stem cell transplant. The receptors derive from a boy aged 5-17 years with acute myeloid leukemia, due to receive a stem cell transplant.

This clonotype was counted ten times or more. The CDR3 loop is CASSQGPAGVQSGELFF. The CDR3 nucleotides read TGTGCCAGCAGCCAAGGTCCGGCAGGGGTTCAATCCGGGGAGCTGTTTTTT. The chain joins TRBV3-1 to TRBJ2-2, with a weak D call TRBD1 (6 bases). Trimming removed 1 base at V and 6 bases at J, with 18 bases between. This CDR3 region has 17 residues. In germline, CDR1 is LGHDT, CDR2 YNNKEL (reference sequence).

The CDR3 reads CAWRGQETQYF. The CDR3 coding sequence is TGTGCCTGGAGGGGCCAAGAGACCCAGTACTTC. The genes are TRBV30 and TRBJ2-5, with D unresolved. This CDR3 is 11 amino acids long. Germline V gives CDR1 GTSNPN, CDR2 SVGIG (reference sequence). Trimming took off 3 bases at V and 1 base at J, with 3 bases between the two ends.

This clonotype was recorded many times. This chain connects TRBV27 to TRBJ2-1, with TRBD1 matching over 9 bases. Looked up from germline, CDR1 is MNHEY and CDR2 is SMNVEV (reference sequence). This CDR3 is 16 amino acids long. Trimming took 6 bases from V and 4 from J; bases not matched to a gene: 10. CDR3 loop: CASSQYTGGAYNEQFF. The CDR3 region has the DNA TGTGCCAGCAGCCAATACACAGGGGGCGCTTACAATGAGCAGTTCTTC.

This clonotype was observed at least ten times. The chain has TRBV5-1 and TRBJ2-1; the match to TRBD2 covers 12 bases. In germline, CDR1 is SGHRS, CDR2 YFSETQ. This CDR3 comprises 15 residues. The V gene end was trimmed by 3 bases and the J gene end by 8 bases; junction bases not matched to a gene: 6. The CDR3 nucleotides are TGCGCCAGCAGCTGGCTAGCGGGGGGGCAGGATGAGCAGTTCTTC. As protein: CASSWLAGGQDEQFF.